The entry that follows covers one T cell receptor (beta chain) sequence. At one end the junction does not follow the germline gene, possibly because of a read error. The CDR3 covers 13 residues. Germline lookup yields CDR1 MNHEY and CDR2 SVGAGI. These data originate in a study of blood T cell repertoires in COVID-19. Study processing details: The assay estimated nucleated cells by amplifying reference gene primers. Some clones are missing from TCRdb's copy, which holds only in-frame ones; the method was immunoSEQ multiplex PCR. V, J and clone size are those of that table, while D and trimming were read from the DNA. The sample has over 150,000 clones, 60% to 80% seen once; the top ten hold more than 25%.

The sample comprised peripheral blood. This chain uses TRBV6-5 with TRBJ2-7; D not certain. This receptor was taken from a woman between 65 and 79 years old with acute or convalescent COVID-19. The CDR3 sequence is CASSDSGPYEQYF. In DNA, the CDR3 is TGTGCCAGCAGTGACTCTGGCCCCTACGAGCAGTACTTC.